The 3 T cell receptor beta chains in this list originate from one sample, sequenced in a study of shared clonotypes between healthy human individuals. TCRdb's table, derived via immunoSEQ multiplex PCR, lists solely in-frame clones and lacks some. The sample includes over 2 million clones, just under 95% of them seen just once. CD45RO-negative, CCR7-selected cells formed the naive CD8 fraction, which excluded terminally differentiated effector memory CD45RA+ cells. Sequences were obtained from naive CD8+ T cells sorted from blood. The receptors come from a man aged 18-30 years in good health.

The V call is TRBV25-1, the J call TRBJ1-2; TRBD1 aligns across 9 bases. This CDR3 has 14 amino acids. Trimming cost V 3 bases and J 8 bases; bases outside gene matches: 7. The germline gives CDR1 MGHDK, CDR2 SYGVNS. Here the CDR3 reads CASSDMGTGYGYTF. The CDR3 DNA is TGTGCCAGCAGTGATATGGGGACAGGGTACGGCTACACCTTC.

V usage is TRBV6-5 and J usage is TRBJ1-2; D is possibly TRBD1 (5 bases). Trimming pared 4 bases from V and 3 bases from J, leaving 18 bases between. Per germline, CDR1 MNHEY and CDR2 SVGAGI. CDR3 length equals 16 residues. For the CDR3, the DNA is TGTGCCAGCAGTTTCAGGGAGACCAGTCGTCACTATGGCTACACCTTC. Amino acids: CASSFRETSRHYGYTF.

The DNA of the CDR3 is TGTGCCAGCCGGTTTCGGGACGCCTCCTACGAGCAGTACTTC. Its protein is CASRFRDASYEQYF. This chain joins TRBV19 and TRBJ2-7, with D perhaps assigned TRBD1 or TRBD2 (5 bases each). Germline V gene data show CDR1 as LNHDA and CDR2 as SQIVND (reference sequence). V was trimmed by 9 bases and J by 0 bases, leaving 15 bases between them. There are 14 residues in the CDR3.